These T cell receptor beta chains were read from a single sample in a study of cytomegalovirus exposure and HLA in healthy donors. The data were produced by immunoSEQ multiplex PCR, yet TCRdb's version contains in-frame clones alone and is incomplete. This table has roughly 120,000 clones, around 75% appearing once. Input material: PBMCs. Receptor source: a man in his fifties or sixties in good health and CMV-seropositive. Each CDR3 is given with its conserved first and last residue. The order of the fields is V gene, J gene, D gene, CDR3 length, clone size, CDR3 protein, CDR3 DNA. The D gene is left open where the match is weak. Expanded clones are given a class, and other clones once, few, many or no size at all.

V: TRBV11-2
J: TRBJ1-1
D: .
length: 13
size: .
CDR3: CASSLDDRRGAFF
DNA: TGTGCCAGCAGCTTAGATGATCGCAGGGGAGCTTTCTTT

V: TRBV5-4
J: TRBJ2-3
D: TRBD1
length: 16
size: .
CDR3: CASSSPGTASTDTQYF
DNA: TGTGCCAGCAGTTCCCCCGGGACAGCAAGCACAGATACGCAGTATTTT

V: TRBV5-4
J: TRBJ2-7
D: .
length: 13
size: .
CDR3: CASGTRASYEQYF
DNA: TGTGCCAGCGGCACGCGGGCGTCTTACGAGCAGTACTTC

V: TRBV5-4
J: TRBJ2-1
D: TRBD2
length: 15
size: once
CDR3: CASSLTSGGPYEQFF
DNA: TGTGCCAGCAGCTTGACTAGCGGGGGGCCCTATGAGCAGTTCTTC

V: TRBV4-2
J: TRBJ1-6
D: TRBD1
length: 19
size: .
CDR3: CASSHQGTDRFSYNSPLHF
DNA: TGTGCCAGCAGCCACCAGGGGACAGATCGATTCTCCTATAATTCACCCCTCCACTTT

V: TRBV4-1
J: TRBJ2-7
D: TRBD2
length: 18
size: .
CDR3: CASSQGPSGGFRSYEQYF
DNA: TGCGCCAGCAGCCAAGGGCCTAGCGGGGGGTTTAGGTCCTACGAGCAGTACTTC

V: TRBV18
J: TRBJ2-3
D: .
length: 15
size: .
CDR3: CASSLGTSSTDTQYF
DNA: TGTGCCAGCTCCCTGGGGACTTCTAGCACAGATACGCAGTATTTT

V: TRBV30
J: TRBJ1-5
D: .
length: 13
size: .
CDR3: CAWSVLGGQPQHF
DNA: TGTGCCTGGAGTGTACTAGGAGGGCAGCCCCAGCATTTT

V: TRBV6-5
J: TRBJ1-2
D: .
length: 13
size: once
CDR3: CASKTTGIYGYTF
DNA: TGTGCCAGCAAAACCACAGGAATCTATGGCTACACCTTC

V: TRBV9
J: TRBJ2-2
D: TRBD2
length: 16
size: .
CDR3: CASSAQSGGASGELFF
DNA: TGTGCCAGCAGCGCGCAGAGCGGGGGGGCCTCCGGGGAGCTGTTTTTT

V: TRBV6-1
J: TRBJ2-3
D: TRBD2
length: 16
size: .
CDR3: CASSDRAGPSTDTQYF
DNA: TGTGCCAGCAGTGATCGAGCGGGGCCTAGCACAGATACGCAGTATTTT

V: TRBV2
J: TRBJ1-2
D: .
length: 13
size: .
CDR3: CASSGHGPNGYTF
DNA: TGTGCCAGCAGCGGACACGGGCCTAATGGCTACACCTTC

V: TRBV5-1
J: TRBJ2-1
D: TRBD2
length: 14
size: once
CDR3: CASSLGLAGDEQFF
DNA: TGCGCCAGCAGCTTGGGACTAGCGGGCGATGAGCAGTTCTTC

V: TRBV27
J: TRBJ2-1
D: TRBD1
length: 15
size: few
CDR3: CASSRGQGSYNEQFF
DNA: TGTGCCAGCAGCCGAGGACAGGGCTCCTACAATGAGCAGTTCTTC

V: TRBV19
J: TRBJ1-6
D: TRBD1
length: 14
size: few
CDR3: CASSLSGGGSPLHF
DNA: TGTGCCAGTAGTTTGTCAGGGGGTGGTTCACCCCTCCACTTT

V: TRBV2
J: TRBJ2-7
D: .
length: 12
size: .
CDR3: CASSRQAYEQYF
DNA: TGTGCCAGCAGTCGTCAGGCCTACGAGCAGTACTTC

V: TRBV6-5
J: TRBJ1-1
D: .
length: 14
size: few
CDR3: CASSYSSMNTEAFF
DNA: TGTGCCAGCAGTTACTCGTCCATGAACACTGAAGCTTTCTTT

V: TRBV29-1
J: TRBJ2-2
D: .
length: 13
size: .
CDR3: CSAGPTGNGELFF
DNA: TGCAGCGCCGGGCCAACAGGAAACGGGGAGCTGTTTTTT

V: TRBV9
J: TRBJ2-2
D: .
length: 12
size: .
CDR3: CASSVVSGELFF
DNA: TGTGCCAGCAGCGTAGTTAGCGGGGAGCTGTTTTTT

V: TRBV6-5
J: TRBJ1-2
D: TRBD1
length: 15
size: .
CDR3: CASRLQGFTDYGYTF
DNA: TGTGCCAGCCGGCTACAGGGGTTTACGGACTATGGCTACACCTTC

V: TRBV19
J: TRBJ2-1
D: TRBD2
length: 15
size: .
CDR3: CASTITGGPVNEQFF
DNA: TGTGCCAGTACTATCACGGGGGGGCCGGTTAATGAGCAGTTCTTC

V: TRBV5-1
J: TRBJ2-3
D: TRBD2
length: 16
size: .
CDR3: CASSLGSSGGSDTQYF
DNA: TGCGCCAGCAGCCTTGGTAGTAGCGGGGGATCAGATACGCAGTATTTT

V: TRBV2
J: TRBJ2-3
D: TRBD2
length: 16
size: .
CDR3: CASSARGGSYTDTQYF
DNA: TGTGCCAGCAGTGCCCGCGGGGGGTCTTACACAGATACGCAGTATTTT

V: TRBV2
J: TRBJ1-5
D: TRBD1
length: 16
size: .
CDR3: CASSPDGTGGNQPQHF
DNA: TGTGCCAGCAGTCCGGACGGGACAGGGGGCAATCAGCCCCAGCATTTT

V: TRBV4-1
J: TRBJ2-7
D: TRBD2
length: 16
size: few
CDR3: CASSQVVSGGNYEQYF
DNA: TGCGCCAGCAGCCAAGTCGTTAGCGGGGGTAATTACGAGCAGTACTTC

V: TRBV2
J: TRBJ1-5
D: .
length: 14
size: .
CDR3: CASSEGGRNQPQHF
DNA: TGTGCCAGCAGTGAAGGGGGGCGGAATCAGCCCCAGCATTTT

V: TRBV18
J: TRBJ1-4
D: TRBD1
length: 11
size: .
CDR3: CASSMDRGLFF
DNA: TGTGCCAGCTCAATGGACAGGGGACTGTTTTTT

V: TRBV5-4
J: TRBJ2-2
D: TRBD1
length: 15
size: .
CDR3: CASSYGQGYTGELFF
DNA: TGTGCCAGCAGTTATGGACAGGGGTACACCGGGGAGCTGTTTTTT

V: TRBV30
J: TRBJ2-3
D: .
length: 12
size: .
CDR3: CACSRGTDTQYF
DNA: TGTGCTTGCTCTCGAGGAACAGATACGCAGTATTTT

V: TRBV28
J: TRBJ1-1
D: .
length: 15
size: .
CDR3: CASSWALAGNTEAFF
DNA: TGTGCCAGCAGTTGGGCCTTAGCGGGGAACACTGAAGCTTTCTTT

V: TRBV5-1
J: TRBJ2-1
D: .
length: 14
size: .
CDR3: CASSLSGTYNEQFF
DNA: TGCGCCAGCAGCTTGTCGGGTACCTACAATGAGCAGTTCTTC

V: TRBV2
J: TRBJ1-4
D: .
length: 17
size: few
CDR3: CASTPREALVTNEKLFF
DNA: TGTGCCAGCACCCCTAGGGAGGCTTTGGTGACTAATGAAAAACTGTTTTTT

V: TRBV7-9
J: TRBJ1-6
D: TRBD1
length: 15
size: .
CDR3: CASSLEGQGSSPLHF
DNA: TGTGCCAGCAGCTTAGAGGGACAGGGGAGTTCACCCCTCCACTTT

V: TRBV11-2
J: TRBJ1-4
D: .
length: 15
size: .
CDR3: CASSSEGRGLKKLFF
DNA: TGTGCCAGCAGCTCCGAGGGAAGGGGGTTGAAAAAACTGTTTTTT

V: TRBV2
J: TRBJ2-4
D: .
length: 12
size: .
CDR3: CASNEGGDIQYF
DNA: TGTGCCAGCAACGAAGGGGGTGACATTCAGTACTTC

V: TRBV19
J: TRBJ1-1
D: .
length: 14
size: once
CDR3: CASSIRGGEGEAFF
DNA: TGTGCCAGTAGTATACGGGGGGGTGAAGGTGAAGCTTTCTTT

V: TRBV12-5
J: TRBJ2-1
D: TRBD2
length: 16
size: once
CDR3: CASGLGGGYKDNEQFF
DNA: TGTGCTAGTGGTTTGGGGGGGGGTTACAAGGACAATGAGCAGTTCTTC